Each of the 3 T cell receptor beta chains below was sequenced from the same sample in a study of response to subunit inactivated influenza vaccine. A single record per CDR3 protein comes from TCRdb applying MiXCR to the RT-PCR reads. The top ten hold about a tenth of the sample, which has about 310,000 distinct CDR3 sequences, approximately 20% seen once. The sample consisted of PBMCs from blood, taken less than 22 months after vaccination. The receptors derive from a man between 50 and 75 years old who received an inactivated influenza vaccine.

This sequence joins TRBV7-9 and TRBJ1-1; D gene unclear. Germline V gives CDR1 SEHNR, CDR2 FQNEAQ (reference sequence). This CDR3 is 15 amino acids long. Between the trimmed V and J ends, which lost 2 bases and 1 base, there was a span of 11 bases. CDR3 residues: CASSLYRDKNTEAFF. As DNA, the CDR3 is TGTGCCAGCAGCTTATATAGAGATAAGAACACTGAAGCTTTCTTT.

J is TRBJ2-7 and V is TRBV20-1, with D possibly being TRBD1 (7 bases). V was pared by 3 bases and J by 2 bases, with 14 bases between. The germline V gene has CDR1 DFQATT and CDR2 SNEGSKA (reference sequence). The CDR3 spans 14 residues. In nucleotides, the CDR3 is TGCAGTGCTAGTGGAGGCAGGGGGGCCTACGAGCAGTACTTC. Translated: CSASGGRGAYEQYF.

The table lists this clonotype with a few counts. This chain links TRBV5-1 with TRBJ1-6, with a weak D call TRBD1 (6 bases). V was shortened by 0 bases and J by 0 bases, with 10 bases between the two germline ends. In germline, CDR1 is SGHRS, CDR2 YFSETQ. This CDR3 spans 17 amino acids. The CDR3 DNA reads TGCGCCAGCAGCTTGGAGGGGGGCGTCTCCTATAATTCACCCCTCCACTTT. Protein sequence: CASSLEGGVSYNSPLHF.